These 30 T cell receptor beta chains came from one sample sequenced in a study of shared clonotypes between healthy human individuals. Assay used: immunoSEQ multiplex PCR; TCRdb lists only in-frame clones, some missing. Of roughly 2,000,000 clones listed, roughly 95% are singletons. Naive CD8 isolation took CD45RO-negative cells positively selected for CCR7 and excluded terminally differentiated effector memory CD45RA+ cells. Sequencing was carried out using naive CD8+ T cells from PBMCs. All receptors come from a man aged 18 to 29 in good health. Some clones in this sample may be carry-over from other donors' samples.

The rearrangement uses TRBV5-5 and TRBJ1-1; 7 bases line up with TRBD1. This CDR3 spans 16 amino acids. Germline CDR1 and CDR2: SGHKS and YYEKEE (reference sequence). The J segment lost 0 bases and the V segment lost 3 bases, leaving 8 bases of the junction unmatched. The CDR3 protein is CASSSNADRVNTEAFF. CDR3 sequence (DNA): TGTGCCAGCAGCTCAAACGCCGACAGGGTGAACACTGAAGCTTTCTTT. Full variable domain (remainder filled in from reference TRBV5-5 and TRBJ1-1): DAGVTQSPTHLIKTRGQQVTLRCSPISGHKSVSWYQQVLGQGPQFIFQYYEKEERGRGNFPDRFSARQFPNYSSELNVNALLLGDSALYLCASSSNADRVNTEAFFGQGTRLTVV.

The rearrangement joins TRBV27 to TRBJ2-2; no reliable D call. The CDR3 sequence is 13 residues long. Germline CDR1 MNHEY, CDR2 SMNVEV (reference sequence). Trimming took off 5 bases at V and 1 base at J, with 5 bases between the two ends. CDR3 protein: CASSPGNTGELFF. CDR3 nucleotides: TGTGCCAGCAGTCCCGGGAACACCGGGGAGCTGTTTTTT.

The chain joins TRBV19 to TRBJ1-3; no definite D call. Germline CDR1 reads LNHDA; CDR2 reads SQIVND (reference sequence). The V end was cut by 5 bases, the J end by 0 bases, with 8 bases between. This CDR3 has 14 amino acids. CDR3 DNA: TGTGCCAGTAGTCCCTATATCTCTGGAAACACCATATATTTT. Protein: CASSPYISGNTIYF.

The rearrangement links TRBV18 to TRBJ2-1, with 13 nucleotides matching TRBD2. The germline CDR1 and CDR2 sequences are KGHSH and LQKENI. The ends lost 3 bases at V and 8 bases at J; junction bases unmatched: 13. The CDR3 extends over 18 amino acids. The CDR3 nucleotides are TGTGCCAGCTCACCCTGGACTAGCGGGAGTGCAGTATTAGATGAGCAGTTCTTC. It encodes CASSPWTSGSAVLDEQFF.

The chain couples TRBV5-1 to TRBJ2-3, with D perhaps matching TRBD1 (5 bases). Trimming took 2 bases from V and 0 from J, leaving 10 bases between them. The CDR3 runs 15 residues. CDR1 and CDR2 from the germline V gene are SGHRS and YFSETQ. CDR3 bases: TGCGCCAGCAGCTTTTGGTCAGGGAGCACAGATACGCAGTATTTT. Its protein is CASSFWSGSTDTQYF.

On this clone: The same CDR3 also results from other DNA sequences found in this sample. V and J are TRBV27 and TRBJ1-1, with D maybe TRBD1 (5 bases). V lost 2 bases to trimming and J lost 5 bases, with 12 bases between them. The CDR3 is 14 amino acids. CDR1 MNHEY and CDR2 SMNVEV come from the germline V gene (reference sequence). The CDR3 DNA reads as TGTGCCAGCAGTTTAAGGGGTCCAGGGACTGAAGCTTTCTTT. Protein: CASSLRGPGTEAFF.

The chain joins TRBV4-2 to TRBJ2-7; TRBD2 agrees at 7 bases. The length of the CDR3 is 15 residues. After removal of 1 base from V and 4 bases from J, the junction contained 7 bases not matched to a gene. Germline values: CDR1 LGHNA, CDR2 YNFKEQ. The CDR3 DNA is TGTGCCAGCAGCCAAGCGAGACTAGCTGGGTACGAGCAGTACTTC. Protein product: CASSQARLAGYEQYF.

V is TRBV4-3 and J is TRBJ2-3, with 7 bases lining up with TRBD2. Germline CDR1 reads LGHNA; CDR2 reads YSLEER. The CDR3 covers 15 residues. The ends lost 4 bases at V and 4 bases at J; junction bases unmatched: 8. CDR3 DNA: TGCGCCAGCAGCCGCGGCGGGAGAAGGGCAGATACGCAGTATTTT. Its translation: CASSRGGRRADTQYF.

To note about this clone: In the same sample, other DNA sequences code for this CDR3. This sequence joins TRBV9 and TRBJ2-1; D is perhaps TRBD2 (6 bases). Trimming shortened V by 2 bases and J by 4 bases, and 7 bases separated the two germline ends. CDR3 length: 13 residues. CDR1 and CDR2 (germline): SGDLS, YYNGEE. The CDR3 coding sequence is TGTGCCAGCAGCGTGGAGGGGTACAATGAGCAGTTCTTC. Translated: CASSVEGYNEQFF.

This sequence joins TRBV19 and TRBJ2-2, with D tentatively TRBD1 (5 bases). The CDR3 is 14 residues long. Germline V gene data show CDR1 as LNHDA and CDR2 as SQIVND (reference sequence). V lost 10 bases and J 1 base, leaving 13 bases between the germline ends. CDR3 in amino acids: CANPKTGNTGELFF. CDR3 sequence (DNA): TGTGCCAACCCCAAAACAGGGAACACCGGGGAGCTGTTTTTT.

The J gene is TRBJ1-2, the V gene TRBV6-1, with 9 bases lining up with TRBD1. Germline V CDR1 and CDR2: MNHNS, SASEGT. This CDR3 spans 15 amino acids. The ends lost 8 bases at V and 8 bases at J; junction bases unmatched: 15. CDR3 loop: CASGRQQGAEGGYTF. The CDR3 DNA reads as TGTGCCAGCGGACGACAACAGGGGGCCGAGGGGGGCTACACCTTC.

The chain joins TRBV6-1 to TRBJ2-3, with 7 bases aligning to TRBD1. Germline trimming cut 8 bases from V and 2 bases from J; bases unmatched to any gene: 10. CDR1 is MNHNS, CDR2 SASEGT, per germline. The CDR3 has 15 residues. CDR3 nucleotides: TGTGCCAGCGAAGGCGGACAGGTCCTCACAGATACGCAGTATTTT. As protein: CASEGGQVLTDTQYF.

V usage is TRBV9 and J usage is TRBJ2-2, with TRBD2 matching over 7 bases. Germline CDR1 is SGDLS and CDR2 is YYNGEE. The CDR3 consists of 17 residues. With V trimmed by 4 bases and J by 1 base, 10 bases remained unmatched. The CDR3 DNA is TGTGCCAGCAGCATCCGGGCGGGAGATAAGAACACCGGGGAGCTGTTTTTT. This codes for CASSIRAGDKNTGELFF. Combining the CDR3 with reference TRBV9 and TRBJ2-2 gives the whole variable domain DSGVTQTPKHLITATGQRVTLRCSPRSGDLSVYWYQQSLDQGLQFLIQYYNGEERAKGNILERFSAQQFPDLHSELNLSSLELGDSALYFCASSIRAGDKNTGELFFGEGSRLTVL.

V gene TRBV27 combines with J gene TRBJ2-1, with 10 nucleotides matching TRBD2. Trimming removed 2 bases from V and 5 bases from J; junction bases left unmatched: 6. The CDR3 runs to 16 residues. Looked up from germline, CDR1 is MNHEY and CDR2 is SMNVEV (reference sequence). CDR3 DNA: TGTGCCAGCAGTTTAAGGTGGGGACTAGCGAACAATGAGCAGTTCTTC. It encodes CASSLRWGLANNEQFF.

CDR3 amino acids: CASSVGWAGYEQYF. The CDR3 nucleotides read TGTGCCAGCAGTGTCGGCTGGGCGGGGTACGAGCAGTACTTC. The gene calls are TRBV25-1 and TRBJ2-7; tentatively, D is TRBD2 (6 bases). The CDR3 has 14 amino acids. The ends were cut back, 4 bases at V and 4 bases at J, with 14 bases in the middle. Germline V CDR1 and CDR2: MGHDK, SYGVNS.

The CDR3 nucleotides are TGTGCCAGCAGACCAGCGACCCAGAGCCAAGAGACCCAGTACTTC. This codes for CASRPATQSQETQYF. The rearrangement joins TRBV6-6 to TRBJ2-5; D is ambiguous. Trimming left V 6 bases short and J 1 base short, with 15 bases between. Germline CDR1 MNHNY, CDR2 SVGAGI (reference sequence). The CDR3 runs to 15 residues.

The CDR3 protein is CARPPEGVSNQPQHF. Here the CDR3 DNA reads TGTGCCAGGCCTCCAGAGGGCGTTAGCAATCAGCCCCAGCATTTT. The rearrangement uses TRBV6-4 and TRBJ1-5; D gene uncertain. Trimming stripped 9 bases from V and 0 bases from J, with 15 bases between. Germline values: CDR1 MRHNA, CDR2 SNTAGT. The CDR3 runs to 15 residues.

This chain connects TRBV18 to TRBJ2-3; D ambiguous. Germline CDR1 is KGHSH and CDR2 is LQKENI. V was trimmed by 0 bases and J by 2 bases, leaving 6 bases between them. The CDR3 length is 14 residues. CDR3 sequence reads: CASSPPSYTDTQYF. The CDR3 DNA reads TGTGCCAGCTCACCACCGAGCTACACAGATACGCAGTATTTT.

The CDR3 here is CASSTPGGDFSYEQYF. CDR3 in DNA: TGTGCCAGCAGCACCCCGGGAGGGGACTTCTCCTACGAGCAGTACTTC. This chain uses TRBV7-9 with TRBJ2-7; 8 nucleotides line up with TRBD2. CDR1 and CDR2 (germline): SEHNR, FQNEAQ (reference sequence). V shed 5 bases and J 0 bases; nucleotides not matched to a gene: 9. This CDR3 comprises 16 residues. The whole variable domain, filled in from reference TRBV7-9 and TRBJ2-7, reads DTGVSQNPRHKITKRGQNVTFRCDPISEHNRLYWYRQTLGQGPEFLTYFQNEAQLEKSRLLSDRFSAERPKGSFSTLEIQRTEQGDSAMYLCASSTPGGDFSYEQYFGPGTRLTVT.

V is TRBV27 and J is TRBJ2-7; D unclear. The germline V gene has CDR1 MNHEY and CDR2 SMNVEV (reference sequence). Trimming removed 6 bases from V and 6 bases from J, with 21 bases in between. The CDR3 runs to 15 residues. The CDR3 protein is CASSPTVAVAPEQYF. The CDR3 nucleotides read TGTGCCAGCAGCCCCACCGTCGCGGTAGCCCCCGAGCAGTACTTC.

This chain links TRBV6-6 with TRBJ1-1; D may be TRBD1 (6 bases). V was shortened by 5 bases and J by 1 base, with 14 bases between the two germline ends. The CDR3 is made up of 15 amino acids. Germline V gene sequence: CDR1 MNHNY, CDR2 SVGAGI (reference sequence). DNA for the CDR3: TGTGCCAGCAGTCCCAAGGGGGTCAAGAACACTGAAGCTTTCTTT. It translates to CASSPKGVKNTEAFF.

The V and J genes are TRBV28 and TRBJ1-2; 8 positions match TRBD1. Per germline, CDR1 MDHEN and CDR2 SYDVKM. The length of the CDR3 is 13 residues. Trimming at V came to 5 bases and at J to 4 bases, leaving 3 bases not matched to a gene. The CDR3 is CASSRTGSYGYTF. Written as DNA, the CDR3 is TGTGCCAGCAGTAGGACAGGGTCCTATGGCTACACCTTC.

With regard to this clone: The same CDR3 is also encoded by other DNA sequences in this sample. This chain uses TRBV9 with TRBJ2-7, with unresolved D. The CDR3 has 14 residues. Germline V lookup: CDR1 SGDLS, CDR2 YYNGEE. V shed 0 bases and J shed 1 base, with 8 bases lying between them. CDR3 amino acids: CASSVGADSYEQYF. The DNA of the CDR3 is TGTGCCAGCAGCGTAGGGGCCGATTCCTACGAGCAGTACTTC. The entire variable domain, with the rest obtained from reference TRBV9 and TRBJ2-7, is as follows: DSGVTQTPKHLITATGQRVTLRCSPRSGDLSVYWYQQSLDQGLQFLIQYYNGEERAKGNILERFSAQQFPDLHSELNLSSLELGDSALYFCASSVGADSYEQYFGPGTRLTVT.

This clone was seen more than once but under ten times. The J gene is TRBJ1-1, the V gene TRBV30, with 7 positions matching TRBD1. This CDR3 is built from 13 residues. From germline, CDR1 is GTSNPN and CDR2 SVGIG (reference sequence). V was clipped by 0 bases and J by 10 bases; unmatched bases: 8. The CDR3: CAWSVPPRQGAFF. The CDR3 region has the DNA TGTGCCTGGAGTGTTCCACCGAGACAGGGAGCTTTCTTT.

In the case of this clone: The same CDR3 arises from other DNA sequences in this sample as well. This sequence joins TRBV9 and TRBJ2-3; TRBD2 matches 11 bases. This CDR3 has 16 residues. Germline V gene sequence: CDR1 SGDLS, CDR2 YYNGEE. V was clipped by 0 bases and J by 3 bases; unmatched bases: 3. CDR3 residues: CASSVGLAGGTDTQYF. CDR3 DNA sequence: TGTGCCAGCAGCGTAGGGCTAGCGGGAGGAACAGATACGCAGTATTTT.

The V and J genes are TRBV27 and TRBJ2-7; D possibly corresponds to TRBD2 (7 bases). Germline loops: CDR1 MNHEY, CDR2 SMNVEV (reference sequence). This CDR3 is 16 amino acids long. Trimming took off 5 bases at V and 1 base at J, with 18 bases between the two ends. This CDR3 reads CASSPSRGAKSYEQYF. Here the CDR3 DNA reads TGTGCCAGCAGTCCCTCCCGGGGGGCCAAATCCTACGAGCAGTACTTC.

This chain uses TRBV14 with TRBJ2-3, with D perhaps matching TRBD2 (5 bases). CDR1 is SGHDN and CDR2 is FVKESK in the germline V gene. The CDR3 has 16 residues. V lost 4 bases, J lost 2 bases, and 16 bases lay in between. The CDR3 is CASSRETRVDTDTQYF. The CDR3 coding sequence is TGTGCCAGCAGCCGAGAAACTAGGGTAGACACAGATACGCAGTATTTT.

This clone was counted once. The rearrangement links TRBV5-1 to TRBJ2-7; the D call may be TRBD1 or TRBD2 (5 bases each). Germline lookup yields CDR1 SGHRS and CDR2 YFSETQ. The CDR3 is 15 residues long. Trimming removed 4 bases at V and 5 bases at J, with 19 bases between. The CDR3 protein is CASSPAGGLLDEQYF. CDR3 DNA: TGCGCCAGCAGCCCCGCTGGGGGTCTTCTGGACGAGCAGTACTTC.

This clone was recorded a few times. The DNA of the CDR3 is TGTGCCAGCAGCCCCGTACCTGGGGAGCAGTACTTC. It translates to CASSPVPGEQYF. The chain couples TRBV7-6 to TRBJ2-7; no clear D. Per germline, CDR1 SGHVS and CDR2 FNYEAQ. The CDR3 covers 12 residues. V dropped 5 bases and J dropped 7 bases, with 12 bases sitting between them.

V gene TRBV11-2 combines with J gene TRBJ1-3; 8 nucleotides match TRBD1. CDR3 length: 16 amino acids. The J segment lost 0 bases and the V segment lost 5 bases, leaving 6 bases of the junction unmatched. Looked up from germline, CDR1 is SGHAT and CDR2 is FQNNGV. The CDR3 protein is CASSGRQGSSGNTIYF. Written as DNA, the CDR3 is TGTGCCAGCAGCGGTAGACAGGGGAGCTCTGGAAACACCATATATTTT.